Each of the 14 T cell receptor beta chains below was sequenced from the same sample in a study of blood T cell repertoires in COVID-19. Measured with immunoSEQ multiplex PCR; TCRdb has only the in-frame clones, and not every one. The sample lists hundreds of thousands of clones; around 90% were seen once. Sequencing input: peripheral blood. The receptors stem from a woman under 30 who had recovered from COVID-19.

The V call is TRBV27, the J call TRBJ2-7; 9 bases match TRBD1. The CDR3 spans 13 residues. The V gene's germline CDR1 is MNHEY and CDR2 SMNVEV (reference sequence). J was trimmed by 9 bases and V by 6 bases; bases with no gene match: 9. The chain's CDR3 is CASSFGTGRAQYF. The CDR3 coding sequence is TGTGCCAGCAGCTTCGGGACAGGGCGGGCGCAGTACTTC.

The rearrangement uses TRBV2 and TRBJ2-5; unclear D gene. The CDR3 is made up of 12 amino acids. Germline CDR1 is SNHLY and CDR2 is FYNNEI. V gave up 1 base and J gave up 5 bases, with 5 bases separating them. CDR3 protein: CASSEGQETQYF. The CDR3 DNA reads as TGTGCCAGCAGTGAAGGGCAGGAGACCCAGTACTTC.

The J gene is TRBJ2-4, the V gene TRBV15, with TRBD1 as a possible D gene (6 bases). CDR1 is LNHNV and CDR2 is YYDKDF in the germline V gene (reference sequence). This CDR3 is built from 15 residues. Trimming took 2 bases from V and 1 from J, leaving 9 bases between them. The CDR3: CATSRPQGAKNIQYF. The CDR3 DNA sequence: TGTGCCACCAGCAGACCCCAGGGGGCCAAAAACATTCAGTACTTC.

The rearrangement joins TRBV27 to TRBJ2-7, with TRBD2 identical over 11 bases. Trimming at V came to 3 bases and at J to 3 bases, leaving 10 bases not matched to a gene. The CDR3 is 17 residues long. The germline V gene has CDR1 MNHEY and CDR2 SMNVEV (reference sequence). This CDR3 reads CASSFLAGGLSVYEQYF. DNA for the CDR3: TGTGCCAGCAGTTTTCTAGCGGGAGGCCTCTCCGTCTACGAGCAGTACTTC.

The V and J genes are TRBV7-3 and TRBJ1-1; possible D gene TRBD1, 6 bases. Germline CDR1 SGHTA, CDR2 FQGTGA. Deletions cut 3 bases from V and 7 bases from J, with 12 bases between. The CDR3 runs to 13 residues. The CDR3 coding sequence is TGTGCCAGCAGCTTCGGGGGGCGGAATGAAGCTTTCTTT. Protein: CASSFGGRNEAFF.

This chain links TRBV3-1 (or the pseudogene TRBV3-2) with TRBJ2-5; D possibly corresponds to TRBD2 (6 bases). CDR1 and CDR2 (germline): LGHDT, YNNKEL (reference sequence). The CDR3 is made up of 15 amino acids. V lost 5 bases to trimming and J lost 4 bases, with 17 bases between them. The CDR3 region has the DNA TGTGCCAGCAGCGGACTCCGGGGGAGGCGAGAGACCCAGTACTTC. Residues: CASSGLRGRRETQYF.

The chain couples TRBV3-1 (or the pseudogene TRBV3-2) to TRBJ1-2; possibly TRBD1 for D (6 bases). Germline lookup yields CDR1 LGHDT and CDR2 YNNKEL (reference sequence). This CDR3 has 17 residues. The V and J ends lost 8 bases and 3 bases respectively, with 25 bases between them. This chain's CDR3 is CASAAHSGGPTDYGYTF. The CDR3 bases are TGTGCCAGCGCAGCTCACTCCGGGGGGCCGACAGACTATGGCTACACCTTC.

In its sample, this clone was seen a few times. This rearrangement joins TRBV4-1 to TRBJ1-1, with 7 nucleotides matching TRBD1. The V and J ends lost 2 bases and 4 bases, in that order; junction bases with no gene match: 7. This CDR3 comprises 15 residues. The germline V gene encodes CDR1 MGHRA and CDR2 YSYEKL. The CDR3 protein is CASSQWPGQTTEAFF. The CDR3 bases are TGCGCCAGCAGCCAATGGCCGGGACAGACCACTGAAGCTTTCTTT.

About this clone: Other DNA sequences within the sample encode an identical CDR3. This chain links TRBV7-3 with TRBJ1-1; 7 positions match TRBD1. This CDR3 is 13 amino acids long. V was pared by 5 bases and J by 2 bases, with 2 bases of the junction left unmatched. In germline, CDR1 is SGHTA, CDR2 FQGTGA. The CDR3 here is CASSRQGNTEAFF. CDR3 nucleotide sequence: TGTGCCAGCAGCCGACAGGGAAACACTGAAGCTTTCTTT.

The CDR3 spells CASSFSRDRYNEQFF. For the CDR3, the DNA is TGTGCCAGCAGTTTTAGTCGGGACAGATACAATGAGCAGTTCTTC. This rearrangement joins TRBV6-5 to TRBJ2-1, with 7 bases that match TRBD1. CDR3 length equals 15 residues. Germline V gives CDR1 MNHEY, CDR2 SVGAGI. Trimming at V came to 4 bases and at J to 4 bases, leaving 7 bases not matched to a gene.

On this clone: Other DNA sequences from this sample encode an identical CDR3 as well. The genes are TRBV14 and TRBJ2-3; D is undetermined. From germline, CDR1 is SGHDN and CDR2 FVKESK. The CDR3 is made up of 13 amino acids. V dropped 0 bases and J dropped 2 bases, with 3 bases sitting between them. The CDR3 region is CASSQDLTDTQYF. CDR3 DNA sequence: TGTGCCAGCAGCCAAGACCTCACAGATACGCAGTATTTT.

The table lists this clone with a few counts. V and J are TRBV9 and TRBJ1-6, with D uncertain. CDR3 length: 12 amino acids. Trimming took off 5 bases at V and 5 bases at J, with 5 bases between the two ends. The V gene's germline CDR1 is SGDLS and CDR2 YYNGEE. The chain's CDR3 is CASSVNNSPLHF. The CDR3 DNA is TGTGCCAGCAGTGTTAATAATTCACCCCTCCACTTT.

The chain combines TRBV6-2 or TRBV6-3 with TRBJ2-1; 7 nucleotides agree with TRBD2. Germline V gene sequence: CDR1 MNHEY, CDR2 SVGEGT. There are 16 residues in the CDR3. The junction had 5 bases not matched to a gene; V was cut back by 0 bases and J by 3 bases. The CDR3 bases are TGTGCCAGCAGTTACTCAGCTAGCGGCTTCTACAATGAGCAGTTCTTC. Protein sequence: CASSYSASGFYNEQFF.

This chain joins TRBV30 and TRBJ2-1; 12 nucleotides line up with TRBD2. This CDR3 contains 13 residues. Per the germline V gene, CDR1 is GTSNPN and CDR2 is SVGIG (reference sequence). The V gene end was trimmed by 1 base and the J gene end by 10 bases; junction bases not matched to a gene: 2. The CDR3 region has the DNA TGTGCCTGGAGTGAAGGACTAGCGGGAGAGCAGTTCTTC. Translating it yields CAWSEGLAGEQFF.